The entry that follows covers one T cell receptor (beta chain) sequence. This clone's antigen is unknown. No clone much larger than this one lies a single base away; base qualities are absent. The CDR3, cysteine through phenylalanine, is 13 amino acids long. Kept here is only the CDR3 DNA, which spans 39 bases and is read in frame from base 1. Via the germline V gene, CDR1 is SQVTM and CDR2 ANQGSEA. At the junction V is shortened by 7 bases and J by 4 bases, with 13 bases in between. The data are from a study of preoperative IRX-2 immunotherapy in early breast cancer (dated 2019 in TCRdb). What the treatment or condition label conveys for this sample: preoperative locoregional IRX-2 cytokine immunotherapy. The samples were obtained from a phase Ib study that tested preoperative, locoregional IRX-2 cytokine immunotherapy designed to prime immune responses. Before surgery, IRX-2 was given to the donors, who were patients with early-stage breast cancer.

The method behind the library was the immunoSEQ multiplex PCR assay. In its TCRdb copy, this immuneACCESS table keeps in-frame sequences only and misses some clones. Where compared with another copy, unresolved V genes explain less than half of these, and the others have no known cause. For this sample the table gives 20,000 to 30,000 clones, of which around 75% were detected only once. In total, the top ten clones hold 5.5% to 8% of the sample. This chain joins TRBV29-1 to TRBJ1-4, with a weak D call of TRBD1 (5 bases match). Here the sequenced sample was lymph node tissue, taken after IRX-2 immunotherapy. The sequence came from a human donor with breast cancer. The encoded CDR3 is CSALRGYNEKLFF. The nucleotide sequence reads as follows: TGCAGCGCTTTAAGGGGCTATAATGAAAAACTGTTTTTT.